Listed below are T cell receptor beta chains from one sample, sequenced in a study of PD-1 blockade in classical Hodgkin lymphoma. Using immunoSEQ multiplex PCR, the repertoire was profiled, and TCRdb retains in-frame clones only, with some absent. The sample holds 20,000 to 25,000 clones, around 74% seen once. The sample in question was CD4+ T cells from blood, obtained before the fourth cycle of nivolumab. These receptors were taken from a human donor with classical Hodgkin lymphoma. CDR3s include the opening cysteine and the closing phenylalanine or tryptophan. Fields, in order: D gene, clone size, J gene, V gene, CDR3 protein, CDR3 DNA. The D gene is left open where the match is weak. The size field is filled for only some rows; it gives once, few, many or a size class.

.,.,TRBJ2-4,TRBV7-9,CASSPWGRVIQYF,TGTGCCAGCAGCCCTTGGGGCAGAGTCATTCAGTACTTC
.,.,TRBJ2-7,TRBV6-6,CASSYVQGNEQYF,TGTGCCAGCAGTTATGTCCAGGGAAATGAGCAGTACTTC
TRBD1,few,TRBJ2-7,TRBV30,CAWSARDRASYEQYF,TGTGCCTGGAGTGCACGGGACAGGGCCTCCTACGAGCAGTACTTC
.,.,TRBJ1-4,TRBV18,CASSPGDGKLFF,TGTGCCAGCTCACCTGGGGATGGAAAACTGTTTTTT
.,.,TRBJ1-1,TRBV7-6,CASSLEQASEAFF,TGTGCCAGCAGCTTAGAACAGGCTTCCGAAGCTTTCTTT
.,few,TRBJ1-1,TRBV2,CASMRVGRRTEAFF,TGTGCCAGCATGAGGGTAGGGCGCCGCACTGAAGCTTTCTTT
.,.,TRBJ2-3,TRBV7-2,CASSFRGPTDTQYF,TGTGCCAGCAGCTTTAGGGGCCCCACAGATACGCAGTATTTT
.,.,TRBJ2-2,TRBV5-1,CASRKFDSDGELFF,TGCGCCAGCAGGAAGTTCGACTCGGACGGGGAGCTGTTTTTT
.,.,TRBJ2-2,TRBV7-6,CASSLLAGPARELFF,TGTGCCAGCAGCTTACTGGCAGGGCCCGCCCGGGAGCTGTTTTTT
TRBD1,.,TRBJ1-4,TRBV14,CASSPQRGQKLFF,TGTGCCAGCAGCCCGCAGAGGGGGCAAAAACTGTTTTTT
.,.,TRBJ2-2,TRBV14,CASSQRGPNTGELFF,TGTGCCAGCAGCCAGCGCGGGCCAAACACCGGGGAGCTGTTTTTT
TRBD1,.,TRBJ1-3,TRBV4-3,CASSQDSPGGGSGNTIYF,TGCGCCAGCAGCCAAGATTCCCCAGGGGGTGGCTCTGGAAACACCATATATTTT
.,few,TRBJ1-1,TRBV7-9,CASSPRRAEAFF,TGTGCCAGCAGCCCGCGGAGGGCTGAAGCTTTCTTT
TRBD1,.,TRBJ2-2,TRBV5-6,CASSKTGDTGELFF,TGTGCCAGCAGTAAGACAGGGGACACCGGGGAGCTGTTTTTT
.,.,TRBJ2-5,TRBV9,CASSVGGGLGQETQYF,TGTGCCAGCAGCGTAGGTGGAGGGTTGGGCCAAGAGACCCAGTACTTC
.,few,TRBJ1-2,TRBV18,CASSTDSYGYTF,TGTGCCAGCTCAACAGATTCCTATGGCTACACCTTC
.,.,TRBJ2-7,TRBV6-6,CASSYRDGETEQYF,TGTGCCAGCAGTTATAGGGACGGCGAGACCGAGCAGTACTTC
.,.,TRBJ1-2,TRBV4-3,CASSQDGSSYGYTF,TGCGCCAGCAGCCAAGATGGGAGCAGCTATGGCTACACCTTC
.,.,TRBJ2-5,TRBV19,CASTPRAGQKETQYF,TGTGCCAGTACCCCTAGGGCGGGGCAAAAAGAGACCCAGTACTTC
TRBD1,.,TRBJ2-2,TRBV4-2,CASSQEGTANTGELFF,TGTGCCAGCAGCCAAGAGGGGACAGCTAACACCGGGGAGCTGTTTTTT
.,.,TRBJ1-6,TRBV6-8,CASQGPRDLKCSPLHF,TGTGCCAGCCAAGGTCCCCGGGACCTGAAGTGTTCACCCCTCCACTTT
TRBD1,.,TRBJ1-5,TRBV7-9,CASSSLGTDNQPQHF,TGTGCCAGCAGCTCGCTAGGGACAGACAATCAGCCCCAGCATTTT
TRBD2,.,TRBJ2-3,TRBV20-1,CSALGGDTQYF,TGCAGTGCTCTCGGGGGGGATACGCAGTATTTT
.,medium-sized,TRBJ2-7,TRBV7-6,CASSLSASYEQYF,TGTGCCAGCAGCTTATCAGCCTCCTACGAGCAGTACTTC
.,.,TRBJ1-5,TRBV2,CASSGVTGNQPQHF,TGTGCCAGCAGTGGGGTAACAGGTAATCAGCCCCAGCATTTT
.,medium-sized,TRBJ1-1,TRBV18,CASSRNTEAFF,TGTGCCAGCTCACGGAACACTGAAGCTTTCTTT
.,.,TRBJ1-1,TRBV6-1,CASRTFKGTTEAFF,TGTGCCAGCAGGACATTTAAGGGGACCACTGAAGCTTTCTTT
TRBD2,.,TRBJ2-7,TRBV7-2,CASSLEAGGLYEQYF,TGTGCCAGCAGCTTAGAGGCGGGGGGGCTCTACGAGCAGTACTTC
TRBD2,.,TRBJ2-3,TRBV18,CASSVLHRHKLAGSTDTQYF,TGTGCCAGCTCGGTTTTGCACAGGCATAAACTAGCGGGGAGCACAGATACGCAGTATTTT
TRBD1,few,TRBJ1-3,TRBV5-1,CASSFTTGAGNTIYF,TGCGCCAGCAGCTTCACGACAGGGGCCGGAAACACCATATATTTT
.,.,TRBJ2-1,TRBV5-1,CASSHWTGTTYNEQFF,TGCGCCAGCAGCCACTGGACAGGGACTACTTACAATGAGCAGTTCTTC
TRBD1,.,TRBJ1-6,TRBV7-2,CASSQRKGAGSSPLHF,TGTGCCAGCAGCCAAAGGAAGGGGGCTGGTTCTTCACCCCTCCACTTT
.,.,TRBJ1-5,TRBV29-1,CSVGEGQPQHF,TGCAGCGTTGGAGAGGGTCAGCCCCAGCATTTT
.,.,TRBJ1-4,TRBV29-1,CSASISTNEKLFF,TGCAGCGCCTCCATATCAACTAATGAAAAACTGTTTTTT
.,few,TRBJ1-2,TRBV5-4,CASSSTGIEGYTF,TGTGCCAGCAGCTCGACAGGAATAGAAGGCTACACCTTC
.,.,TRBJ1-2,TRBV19,CASSSLGDTHGYTF,TGTGCCAGTAGCTCGTTAGGGGACACCCATGGCTACACCTTC
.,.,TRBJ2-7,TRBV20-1,CSARLIYEQYF,TGCAGTGCCAGACTAATCTACGAGCAGTACTTC
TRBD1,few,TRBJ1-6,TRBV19,CASRQGGNSPLHF,TGTGCCAGTCGACAGGGAGGTAATTCACCCCTCCACTTT
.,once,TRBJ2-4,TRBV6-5,CASRRGQAAYF,TGTGCCAGCCGACGAGGGCAGGCGGCGTACTTC
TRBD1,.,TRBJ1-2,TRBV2,CASSDRGGSANYGYTF,TGTGCCAGCAGCGACAGGGGGGGATCTGCTAACTATGGCTACACCTTC
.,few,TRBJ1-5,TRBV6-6,CASSYRGSGIGQPQHF,TGTGCCAGCAGTTACCGGGGATCCGGGATAGGTCAGCCCCAGCATTTT
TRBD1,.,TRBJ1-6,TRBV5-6,CASSLAWTGFERRDSPLHF,TGTGCCAGCAGCTTGGCCTGGACAGGGTTTGAGAGACGAGATTCACCCCTCCACTTT
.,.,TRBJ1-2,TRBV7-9,CASSLGQDFSYGYTF,TGTGCCAGCAGCTTAGGACAGGACTTTAGCTATGGCTACACCTTC
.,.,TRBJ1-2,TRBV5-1,CASSLELQVGAGSYGYTF,TGCGCCAGCAGCTTGGAATTACAGGTCGGAGCTGGCAGCTATGGCTACACCTTC
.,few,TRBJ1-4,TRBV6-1,CASSLLGTNEKLFF,TGTGCCAGCAGTCTTTTGGGTACTAATGAAAAACTGTTTTTT
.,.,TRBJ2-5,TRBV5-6,CASSSGPGQTQYF,TGTGCCAGCAGCTCCGGACCCGGGCAGACCCAGTACTTC
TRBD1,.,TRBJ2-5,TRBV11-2,CASSLGAGGITQYF,TGTGCCAGCAGCTTAGGGGCAGGGGGCATAACCCAGTACTTC
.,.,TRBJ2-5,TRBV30,CAWNSAQTGETQYF,TGTGCCTGGAATAGTGCCCAAACAGGAGAGACCCAGTACTTC
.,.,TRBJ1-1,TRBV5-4,CASSLFGNTEAFF,TGTGCCAGCAGCTTGTTTGGGAACACTGAAGCTTTCTTT
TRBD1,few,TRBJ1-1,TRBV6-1,CASSRVGQGPTEAFF,TGTGCCAGCAGCCGTGTGGGACAGGGGCCCACTGAAGCTTTCTTT
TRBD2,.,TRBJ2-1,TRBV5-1,CASSITGGSNEQFF,TGCGCCAGCAGCATCACCGGGGGGTCAAATGAGCAGTTCTTC
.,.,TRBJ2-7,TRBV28,CASSPGPPYEQYF,TGTGCCAGCAGTCCGGGTCCTCCCTACGAGCAGTACTTC
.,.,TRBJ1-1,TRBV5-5,CASSLVAQGNTEAFF,TGTGCCAGCAGCTTGGTGGCACAGGGAAACACTGAAGCTTTCTTT
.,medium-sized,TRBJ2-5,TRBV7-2,CATQGGGQETQYF,TGTGCCACTCAAGGGGGGGGACAAGAGACCCAGTACTTC
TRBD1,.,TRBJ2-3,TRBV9,CASSVTGGDTQYF,TGTGCCAGCAGCGTAACAGGGGGGGATACGCAGTATTTT